This TCR beta chain comes out of a study of blood T cell repertoires in COVID-19. Study-level information: From T cells, B-cell-depleted T cells, or PBMCs came the material, which was cDNA or gDNA.

In the study's own analysis: From reference gene primer amplification, estimates of nucleated cell counts were derived. Method: immunoSEQ multiplex PCR; TCRdb's copy keeps in-frame clones and lacks some. V, J and clone size reflect that table, while D and trimming were determined from the DNA. This sample carries over 250,000 clones, around 90% of them seen once, and the ten largest clones take approximately 2.2%. Sequencing was done on a sample of peripheral blood. This TCR came from a man aged 45 to 65 with acute or convalescent COVID-19.

CDR3 bases: TGTGCCAGCAGTCGGGGAGGGCAAGCTGCGGGTACGCAGTATTTT. Residues: CASSRGGQAAGTQYF. The V gene is TRBV5-6, the J gene TRBJ2-3; 7 bases match TRBD2. The junction had 14 bases not matched to a gene; V was cut back by 5 bases and J by 8 bases. The CDR3 length is 15 residues. CDR1 SGHDT and CDR2 YYEEEE come from the germline V gene. The full variable domain, rest sourced from reference TRBV5-6 and TRBJ2-3, is DAGVTQSPTHLIKTRGQQVTLRCSPKSGHDTVSWYQQALGQGPQFIFQYYEEEERQRGNFPDRFSGHQFPNYSSELNVNALLLGDSALYLCASSRGGQAAGTQYFGPGTRLTVL.